This is a list of T cell receptor beta chains from one sample in a study of identical twins. In TCRdb, the 5' RACE reads were re-called with MiXCR into one record per CDR3 protein. Among roughly 630,000 distinct CDR3 sequences listed, under 8.5% were seen once. These sequences were also reported in another study, on yellow fever vaccine responses in identical twins.

The sequenced sample consisted of PBMCs. These receptors all stem from a woman between 18 and 30 years old in good health. The CDR3 runs from the conserved cysteine through the conserved F or W. The order of the fields is V gene, D gene, clone size, J gene, CDR3 protein, CDR3 DNA. A D gene is named only where the DNA matches it firmly. The size entry is marked missing in some rows and otherwise reads once, few, many or a size class.

TRBV15	.	.	TRBJ1-1	CATSRDSLMNTEAFF	TGTGCCACCAGCAGGGACAGCCTCATGAACACTGAAGCTTTCTTT
TRBV5-1	.	.	TRBJ2-5	CASSWDGVTRRETQYF	TGCGCCAGCAGCTGGGACGGGGTCACTCGAAGAGAGACCCAGTACTTC
TRBV3-1	TRBD1	few	TRBJ2-2	CASSRVTTGQGSGELFF	TGTGCCAGCAGCCGAGTAACCACGGGACAGGGGTCCGGGGAGCTGTTTTTT
TRBV2	.	.	TRBJ2-3	CASSEGLGSTDTQYF	TGTGCCAGCAGTGAGGGACTGGGTAGCACAGATACGCAGTATTTT
TRBV7-9	TRBD1	once	TRBJ1-2	CASSKGGGTGSGGYTF	TGTGCCAGCAGTAAAGGCGGGGGGACAGGGTCAGGTGGCTACACCTTC
TRBV28	.	few	TRBJ1-2	CASSPRIGGYTF	TGTGCCAGCAGCCCAAGGATCGGAGGCTACACCTTC
TRBV12-3/TRBV12-4	TRBD1	.	TRBJ2-1	CASSLKRDRAWFGEQFF	TGTGCCAGCAGTCTCAAGAGGGACAGGGCTTGGTTTGGTGAGCAGTTCTTC
TRBV18	.	few	TRBJ2-1	CASSPPVSRGITYNEQFF	TGTGCCAGCTCACCACCGGTTTCGCGGGGCATTACCTACAATGAGCAGTTCTTC
TRBV20-1	.	few	TRBJ2-5	CSARLAIKGGETQYF	TGCAGTGCTAGACTCGCGATCAAGGGAGGAGAGACCCAGTACTTC
TRBV29-1	.	.	TRBJ1-2	CSVSLPGNYGYTF	TGCAGCGTTAGTCTCCCAGGCAACTATGGCTACACCTTC
TRBV12-3/TRBV12-4	TRBD2	.	TRBJ2-3	CASSFLWRESSDTQYF	TGTGCCAGCAGTTTCTTGTGGCGGGAGAGCTCAGATACGCAGTATTTT
TRBV7-9	.	few	TRBJ2-2	CASSNRAPNTGELFF	TGTGCCAGCAGCAACCGGGCTCCGAACACCGGGGAGCTGTTTTTT
TRBV29-1	.	.	TRBJ2-1	CSVDLPSESGNEQFF	TGCAGCGTTGATTTGCCTAGTGAGAGTGGCAATGAGCAGTTCTTC
TRBV28	.	few	TRBJ2-1	CASSSVEVVYNEQFF	TGTGCCAGCAGTTCCGTGGAGGTGGTTTACAATGAGCAGTTCTTC
TRBV10-2	.	many	TRBJ2-1	CATRSSYNEQFF	TGCGCCACACGTAGCTCCTACAATGAGCAGTTCTTC
TRBV28	.	many	TRBJ2-3	CASINKRGDTQYF	TGTGCCAGCATTAACAAACGGGGAGATACGCAGTATTTT
TRBV10-3	.	few	TRBJ2-3	CAIRKSPGPDTQYF	TGTGCCATCAGGAAGTCCCCGGGCCCAGATACGCAGTATTTT
TRBV7-8	TRBD2	.	TRBJ2-3	CASSLSRLARTDTQYF	TGTGCCAGCAGCTTATCGAGACTAGCGCGCACAGATACGCAGTATTTT
TRBV12-3/TRBV12-4	TRBD2	many	TRBJ2-5	CASSPGPTSGGRETQYF	TGTGCCAGCAGTCCGGGCCCGACTAGCGGAGGAAGGGAGACCCAGTACTTC
TRBV6-1	TRBD2	.	TRBJ2-7	CASRTTGAAGVIHYEQYF	TGTGCCAGCAGAACGACTGGCGCAGCGGGGGTTATCCACTACGAGCAGTACTTC
TRBV15	.	.	TRBJ2-3	CATSPRPADTQYF	TGTGCCACCAGCCCGCGACCGGCAGATACGCAGTATTTT
TRBV10-3	.	.	TRBJ2-3	CAISEKQIPDTQYF	TGTGCCATCAGTGAGAAACAGATTCCAGATACGCAGTATTTT
TRBV28	TRBD1	few	TRBJ2-3	CASSSGQDLITDTQYF	TGTGCCAGCAGCTCGGGACAGGACCTAATCACAGATACGCAGTATTTT
TRBV4-1	TRBD1	few	TRBJ2-1	CASSHRTGAYNEQFF	TGCGCCAGCAGCCACAGGACAGGGGCCTACAATGAGCAGTTCTTC
TRBV29-1	.	many	TRBJ2-3	CSAKQGIGTDTQYF	TGCAGCGCAAAACAGGGAATTGGCACAGATACGCAGTATTTT
TRBV2	.	many	TRBJ1-5	CASSETGGYQPQHF	TGTGCCAGCAGTGAAACGGGAGGATATCAGCCCCAGCATTTT
TRBV5-6	.	.	TRBJ1-1	CASSPQVMNTEAFF	TGTGCCAGCAGCCCCCAGGTAATGAACACTGAAGCTTTCTTT
TRBV5-5	.	.	TRBJ1-5	CASSHRAHRQPQHF	TGTGCCAGCAGCCACAGGGCGCATAGGCAGCCCCAGCATTTT
TRBV7-8	.	.	TRBJ2-3	CASSLNSGVSGADTQYF	TGTGCCAGCAGCTTAAATTCGGGGGTTTCGGGGGCAGATACGCAGTATTTT
TRBV2	.	few	TRBJ2-2	CASRPANTGELFF	TGTGCCAGCCGCCCCGCGAACACCGGGGAGCTGTTTTTT
TRBV10-1	TRBD2	few	TRBJ2-5	CASSESRSGGMETQYF	TGCGCCAGCAGTGAGTCGAGGAGCGGGGGTATGGAGACCCAGTACTTC
TRBV5-1	.	.	TRBJ2-5	CASSSKTGWETQYF	TGCGCCAGCAGCTCCAAGACGGGCTGGGAGACCCAGTACTTC
TRBV3-1	.	.	TRBJ2-3	CASSQPGTQYF	TGTGCCAGCAGCCAACCCGGTACGCAGTATTTT
TRBV12-3/TRBV12-4	TRBD1	many	TRBJ2-1	CASSFRTGLTNEQFF	TGTGCCAGCAGTTTCAGGACAGGGTTAACGAATGAGCAGTTCTTC
TRBV29-1	.	.	TRBJ1-2	CSVELGMSLYGYTF	TGCAGCGTTGAACTGGGGATGTCGCTCTATGGCTACACCTTC
TRBV3-1	.	.	TRBJ2-1	CASSLLSGSQFF	TGTGCCAGCAGCCTCCTTTCCGGGAGCCAGTTCTTC
TRBV5-1	TRBD1	few	TRBJ2-1	CASSLAPGQGWDNEQFF	TGCGCCAGCAGCTTGGCCCCGGGACAGGGATGGGACAATGAGCAGTTCTTC
TRBV12-3/TRBV12-4	TRBD2	many	TRBJ2-1	CASSSLGGGANYNEQFF	TGTGCCAGCAGTTCCCTCGGCGGGGGGGCCAATTACAATGAGCAGTTCTTC
TRBV5-1	.	few	TRBJ1-2	CASSTGQNQPDYGYTF	TGCGCCAGCAGCACCGGACAGAATCAACCCGACTATGGCTACACCTTC
TRBV5-1	.	many	TRBJ2-3	CASSLEATKTDTQYF	TGCGCCAGCAGCTTGGAGGCTACTAAAACAGATACGCAGTATTTT
TRBV20-1	.	.	TRBJ2-5	CSARDHPVEAGYGQETQYF	TGCAGTGCTAGAGACCATCCCGTGGAGGCCGGATACGGACAAGAGACCCAGTACTTC
TRBV20-1	TRBD1	.	TRBJ2-5	CSARTGGWETQYF	TGCAGTGCTCGGACAGGGGGCTGGGAGACCCAGTACTTC
TRBV7-9	.	many	TRBJ1-1	CASMQVASTEAFF	TGTGCCAGCATGCAGGTTGCGAGCACTGAAGCTTTCTTT
TRBV28	TRBD1	many	TRBJ1-3	CASRDRGGNTIYF	TGTGCCAGCAGAGACAGGGGTGGAAACACCATATATTTT
TRBV2	.	.	TRBJ2-5	CASSEPWAEKETQYF	TGTGCCAGCAGTGAACCGTGGGCGGAGAAAGAGACCCAGTACTTC
TRBV5-1	.	.	TRBJ2-5	CASSPGAVRVQETQYF	TGCGCCAGCAGCCCTGGTGCGGTCAGAGTCCAAGAGACCCAGTACTTC
TRBV5-1	.	many	TRBJ2-1	CASSFTFNEQFF	TGCGCCAGCAGCTTCACCTTCAATGAGCAGTTCTTC
TRBV9	TRBD2	few	TRBJ2-7	CASSFGTSGSPYEQYF	TGTGCCAGCAGCTTCGGGACTAGCGGATCTCCCTACGAGCAGTACTTC
TRBV4-1	.	.	TRBJ1-1	CASNLAANTEAFF	TGCGCCAGCAACCTCGCGGCCAACACTGAAGCTTTCTTT